The entry that follows covers one T cell receptor (beta chain) sequence. Its antigen is currently not known. Its CDR3 holds 15 amino acids, cysteine through phenylalanine. No DNA appears here. CDR1 and CDR2 are read off the germline V gene (reference sequence) as SEHNR and FQNEAQ. From each donor, a roughly 2.7 ml peripheral blood sample was collected into PAXgene tubes and kept at -80 degrees C. Without any T cell sorting, total RNA was extracted from whole blood using the PAXgene blood miRNA kit on an automated QIAcube. Peripheral blood from monozygotic twin pairs who were concordant or discordant for inflammatory bowel disease underwent deep TCRalpha and TCRbeta repertoire profiling using unique molecular barcoding. Smoking habits were recorded for all twin pairs, with individuals classified as current, former or never smokers. This entry is derived from a study of monozygotic twins with inflammatory bowel disease (dated by TCRdb to about 2019). Broadly, across the study: A total of some 28 monozygotic twin pairs were included in the full study, comprising nine German pairs (four IBD-concordant, five IBD-discordant) and 19 IBD-discordant Danish pairs. Disease-associated traits were sought mainly through comparisons between IBD patients and their genetically identical healthy co-twins within discordant pairs. Each individual had, on average, about 151 000 unique TCRalpha sequences and 181 000 unique TCRbeta sequences available for analysis.

Libraries came from 5' RACE. Preparation of each TCR library used around 3,500 ng of total RNA. For each sample, cDNA was synthesized in eight separate reactions using SMARTScribe reverse transcriptase. During cDNA synthesis, template switching was used to introduce unique molecular identifiers that contained a 6-nucleotide sample barcode. Amplification of TCRalpha and TCRbeta cDNA involved two nested PCRs of about 15 and 9 cycles, and each PCR was followed by bead purification. Before amplification, the cDNA was treated with uracil DNA-glycosylase and purified using the QIAquick PCR purification kit. The second PCR was the step at which Illumina TruSeq-compatible adapters and sample-specific barcodes were added. Library quality and concentration were checked on TapeStation and Qubit, and libraries were pooled at around 5 ng each. Pooled libraries were sequenced on an Illumina HiSeq2500 single-index Rapid Run with 2 x 100 bp reads and custom sequencing primers. The authors' pipeline ran thus. UMI-based consensus assembly with MiGEC version 1.2.6 was used to correct PCR and sequencing errors. MiXCR version 2.1.1 was used to carry out V(D)J alignment, clonotype assembly and CDR3 extraction. Gene usage, clonotype sharing and MAIT/NKT TCR abundance were normalised by analysing the top 1000, 10 000 and 20 000 clonotypes per sample. After downsampling to 27 000 UMIs, diversity was calculated as the inverse Simpson index using the vegan R package. Paired Mann-Whitney U tests were applied to discordant twin pairs, and Benjamini-Hochberg correction was used for multiple testing. The reads, reprocessed by TCRdb, yield one row per CDR3 protein sequence and no DNA. The V and J calls, along with clone size, are taken from TCRdb and not from the paper's own processing. Per the sample table, the count is a few hundred thousand distinct CDR3 sequences. The top ten constitute 2% to 3% of the sample.

Beyond this particular receptor, the publication reports: Distinction between different T cell subtypes could not be achieved in the analysis. Fewer clonotypes were shared with other individuals by IBD patients than by healthy twins, most markedly in patients showing signs of disease activity. Concordant and discordant twins showed no difference in repertoire similarity, possibly because of limited statistical power. A decrease in TCRbeta repertoire diversity, as measured by inverse Simpson index, was observed in IBD patients compared with their healthy co-twins. Background noise and inter-individual variability may have been introduced into the repertoires by the differing immunosuppressive treatments among patients. The results gave no support for a single strong signal or clonotype linked to IBD.

The chain was built from TRBV7-9 and TRBJ2-2; with no DNA, the TCRdb D assignment of TRBD1 cannot be verified. This TCR came from a human donor with ulcerative colitis or Crohn's disease, or a healthy co-twin of an affected twin (not recorded which). Material: blood. The CDR3 protein sequence reads: CASSGAGTATGELFF.